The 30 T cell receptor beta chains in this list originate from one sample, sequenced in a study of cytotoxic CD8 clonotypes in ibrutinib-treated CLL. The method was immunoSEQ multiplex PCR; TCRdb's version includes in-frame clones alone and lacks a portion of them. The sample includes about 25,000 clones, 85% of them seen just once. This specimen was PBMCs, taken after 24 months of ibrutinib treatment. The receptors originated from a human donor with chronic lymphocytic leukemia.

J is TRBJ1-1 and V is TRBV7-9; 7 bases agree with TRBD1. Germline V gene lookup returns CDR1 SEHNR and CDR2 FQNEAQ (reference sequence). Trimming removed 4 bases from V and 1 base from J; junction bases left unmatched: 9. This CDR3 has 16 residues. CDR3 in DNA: TGTGCCAGCAGCTCGCCGACCGGGACAGAGAACACTGAAGCTTTCTTT. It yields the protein CASSSPTGTENTEAFF.

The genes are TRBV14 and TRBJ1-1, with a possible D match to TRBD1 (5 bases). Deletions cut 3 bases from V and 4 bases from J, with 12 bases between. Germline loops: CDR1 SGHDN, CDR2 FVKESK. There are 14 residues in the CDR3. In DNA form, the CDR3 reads TGTGCCAGCAGCCACCCCCTCGGGGCCACTGAAGCTTTCTTT. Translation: CASSHPLGATEAFF.

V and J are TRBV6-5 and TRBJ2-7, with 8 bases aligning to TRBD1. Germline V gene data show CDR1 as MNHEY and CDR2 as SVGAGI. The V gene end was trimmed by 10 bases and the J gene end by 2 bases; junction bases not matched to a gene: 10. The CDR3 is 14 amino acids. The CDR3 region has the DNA TGTGCCATCAACGAACAGGGGGGCCCCTACGAGCAGTACTTC. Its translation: CAINEQGGPYEQYF.

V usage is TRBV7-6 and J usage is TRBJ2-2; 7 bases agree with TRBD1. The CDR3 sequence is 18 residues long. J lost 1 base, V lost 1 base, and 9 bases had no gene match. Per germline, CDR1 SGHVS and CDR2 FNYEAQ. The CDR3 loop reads CASSLGIARTGNTGELFF. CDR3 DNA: TGTGCCAGCAGCTTAGGGATTGCTAGGACAGGGAACACCGGGGAGCTGTTTTTT.

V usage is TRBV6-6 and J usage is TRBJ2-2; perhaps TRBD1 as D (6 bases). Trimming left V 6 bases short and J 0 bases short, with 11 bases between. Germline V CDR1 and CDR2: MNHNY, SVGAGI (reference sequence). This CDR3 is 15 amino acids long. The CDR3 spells CASSLQGPNTGELFF. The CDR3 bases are TGTGCCAGCAGCCTACAGGGACCGAACACCGGGGAGCTGTTTTTT.

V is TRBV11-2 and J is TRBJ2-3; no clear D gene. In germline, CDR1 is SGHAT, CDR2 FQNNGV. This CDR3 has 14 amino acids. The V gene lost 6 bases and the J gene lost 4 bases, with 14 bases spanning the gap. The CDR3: CASRTPGPADTQYF. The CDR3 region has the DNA TGTGCCAGCAGGACCCCTGGCCCCGCAGATACGCAGTATTTT.

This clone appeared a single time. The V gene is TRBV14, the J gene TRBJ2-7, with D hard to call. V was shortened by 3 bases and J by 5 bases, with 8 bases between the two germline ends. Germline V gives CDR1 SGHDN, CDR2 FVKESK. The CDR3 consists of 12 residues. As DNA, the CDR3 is TGTGCCAGCAGCCAGATCAGCCACGAGCAGTACTTC. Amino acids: CASSQISHEQYF. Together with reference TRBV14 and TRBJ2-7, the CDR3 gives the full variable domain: EAGVTQFPSHSVIEKGQTVTLRCDPISGHDNLYWYRRVMGKEIKFLLHFVKESKQDESGMPNNRFLAERTGGTYSTLKVQPAELEDSGVYFCASSQISHEQYFGPGTRLTVT.

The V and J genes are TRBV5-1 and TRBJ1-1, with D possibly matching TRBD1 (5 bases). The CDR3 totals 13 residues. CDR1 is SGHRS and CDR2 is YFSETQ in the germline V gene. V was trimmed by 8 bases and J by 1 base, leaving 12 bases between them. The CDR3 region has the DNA TGCGCCAGTGGGGCAGGATCGAACACTGAAGCTTTCTTT. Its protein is CASGAGSNTEAFF.

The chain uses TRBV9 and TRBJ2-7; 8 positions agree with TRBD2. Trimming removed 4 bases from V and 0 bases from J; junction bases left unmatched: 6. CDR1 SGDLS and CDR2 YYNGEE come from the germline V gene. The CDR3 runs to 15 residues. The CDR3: CASSPVTSGSYEQYF. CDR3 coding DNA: TGTGCCAGCAGCCCCGTCACTAGCGGCTCCTACGAGCAGTACTTC.

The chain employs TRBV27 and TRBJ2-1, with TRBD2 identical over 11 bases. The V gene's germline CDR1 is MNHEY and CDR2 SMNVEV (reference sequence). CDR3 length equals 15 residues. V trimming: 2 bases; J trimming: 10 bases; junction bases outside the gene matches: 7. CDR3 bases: TGTGCCAGCAGTTTAATTTTAGCGGGGGGGCACGAGCAGTTCTTC. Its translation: CASSLILAGGHEQFF.

The CDR3 here is CASREDRGQETQYF. DNA for the CDR3: TGTGCCAGCAGAGAGGACAGGGGACAAGAGACCCAGTACTTC. This chain connects TRBV27 to TRBJ2-5; 9 bases map to TRBD1. The CDR3 is 14 amino acids. J was trimmed by 2 bases and V by 6 bases; bases with no gene match: 4. Germline V CDR1 and CDR2: MNHEY, SMNVEV (reference sequence).

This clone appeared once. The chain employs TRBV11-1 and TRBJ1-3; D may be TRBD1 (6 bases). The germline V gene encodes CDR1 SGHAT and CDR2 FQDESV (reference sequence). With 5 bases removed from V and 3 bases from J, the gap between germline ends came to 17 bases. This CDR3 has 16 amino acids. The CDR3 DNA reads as TGTGCCAGCAGCCTTAAGGGGGGCCCGGGTGGAAACACCATATATTTT. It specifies CASSLKGGPGGNTIYF.

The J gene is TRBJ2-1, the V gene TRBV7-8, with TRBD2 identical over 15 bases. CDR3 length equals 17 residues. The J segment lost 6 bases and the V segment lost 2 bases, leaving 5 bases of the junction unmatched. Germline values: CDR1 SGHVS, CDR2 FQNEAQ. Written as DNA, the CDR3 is TGTGCCAGCAGCTTAACGAGGACTAGCGGGGGGGCCAATGAGCAGTTCTTC. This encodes CASSLTRTSGGANEQFF. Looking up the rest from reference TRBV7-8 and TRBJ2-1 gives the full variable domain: GAGVSQSPRYKVAKRGQDVALRCDPISGHVSLFWYQQALGQGPEFLTYFQNEAQLDKSGLPSDRFFAERPEGSVSTLKIQRTQQEDSAVYLCASSLTRTSGGANEQFFGPGTRLTVL.

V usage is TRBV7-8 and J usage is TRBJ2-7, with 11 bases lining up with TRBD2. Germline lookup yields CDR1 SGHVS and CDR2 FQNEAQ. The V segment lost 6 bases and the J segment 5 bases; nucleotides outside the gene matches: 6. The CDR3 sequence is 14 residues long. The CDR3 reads CASRSVAGGDEQYF. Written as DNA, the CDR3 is TGTGCCAGCAGATCCGTAGCGGGGGGGGACGAGCAGTACTTC.

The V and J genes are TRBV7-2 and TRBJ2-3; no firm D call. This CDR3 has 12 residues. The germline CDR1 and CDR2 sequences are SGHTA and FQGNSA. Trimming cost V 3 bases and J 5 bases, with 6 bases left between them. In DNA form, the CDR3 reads TGTGCCAGCAGCTTGGTGGGAGATACGCAGTATTTT. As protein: CASSLVGDTQYF.

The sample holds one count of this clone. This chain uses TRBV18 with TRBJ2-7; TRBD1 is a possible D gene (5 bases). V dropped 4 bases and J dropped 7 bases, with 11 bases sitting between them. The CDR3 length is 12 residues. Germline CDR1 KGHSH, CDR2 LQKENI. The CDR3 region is CASSRTPWEQYF. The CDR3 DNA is TGTGCCAGCTCACGGACACCTTGGGAGCAGTACTTC.

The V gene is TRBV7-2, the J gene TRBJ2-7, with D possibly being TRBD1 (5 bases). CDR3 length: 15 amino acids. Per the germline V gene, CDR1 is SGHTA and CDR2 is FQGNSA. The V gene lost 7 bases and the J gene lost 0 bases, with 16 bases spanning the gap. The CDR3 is CASTWGLAPSYEQYF. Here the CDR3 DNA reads TGTGCCAGCACCTGGGGCCTGGCCCCCTCCTACGAGCAGTACTTC.

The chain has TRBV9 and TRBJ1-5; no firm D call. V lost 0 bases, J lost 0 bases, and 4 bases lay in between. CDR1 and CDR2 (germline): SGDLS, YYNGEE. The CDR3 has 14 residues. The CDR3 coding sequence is TGTGCCAGCAGCGTAGGGGCTAGCAATCAGCCCCAGCATTTT. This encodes CASSVGASNQPQHF.

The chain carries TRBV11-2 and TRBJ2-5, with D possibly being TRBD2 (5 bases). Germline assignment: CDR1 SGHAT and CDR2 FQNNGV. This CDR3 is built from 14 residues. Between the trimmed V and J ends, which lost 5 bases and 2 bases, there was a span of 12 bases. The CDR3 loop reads CASSLNSGQETQYF. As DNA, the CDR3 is TGTGCCAGCAGCCTGAACAGCGGACAAGAGACCCAGTACTTC.

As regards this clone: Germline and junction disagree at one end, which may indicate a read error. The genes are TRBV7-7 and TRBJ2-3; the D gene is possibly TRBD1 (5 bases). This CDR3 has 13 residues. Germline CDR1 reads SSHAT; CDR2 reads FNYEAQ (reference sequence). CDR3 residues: CASSLADRNTQYF. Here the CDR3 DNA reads TGTGCTAGCAGCTTAGCCGACAGAAATACGCAGTATTTT.

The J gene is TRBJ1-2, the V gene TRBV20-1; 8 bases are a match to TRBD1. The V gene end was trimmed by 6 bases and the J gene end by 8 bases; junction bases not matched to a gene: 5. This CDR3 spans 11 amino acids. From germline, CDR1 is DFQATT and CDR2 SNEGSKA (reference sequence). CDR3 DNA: TGCAGTGCCTCGGACAGGGAGGGCTACACCTTC. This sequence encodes CSASDREGYTF.

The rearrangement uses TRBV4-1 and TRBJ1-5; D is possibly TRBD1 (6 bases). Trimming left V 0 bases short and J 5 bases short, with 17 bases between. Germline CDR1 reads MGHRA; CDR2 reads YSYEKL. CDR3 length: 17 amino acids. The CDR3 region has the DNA TGCGCCAGCAGCCAAGAACTTCCAGGGGCTACAGATCAGCCCCAGCATTTT. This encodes CASSQELPGATDQPQHF.

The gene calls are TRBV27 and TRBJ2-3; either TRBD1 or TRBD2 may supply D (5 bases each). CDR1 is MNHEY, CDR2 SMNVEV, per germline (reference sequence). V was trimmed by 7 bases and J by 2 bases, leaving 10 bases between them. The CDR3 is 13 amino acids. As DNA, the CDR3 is TGTGCCAGCACAGGGCTAGCCACAGATACGCAGTATTTT. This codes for CASTGLATDTQYF.

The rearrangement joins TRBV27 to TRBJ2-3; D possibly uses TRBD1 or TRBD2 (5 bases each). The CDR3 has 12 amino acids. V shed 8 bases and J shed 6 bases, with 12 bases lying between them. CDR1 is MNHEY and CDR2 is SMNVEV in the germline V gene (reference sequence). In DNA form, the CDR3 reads TGTGCCAGCGGGGCAGGGACGGATACGCAGTATTTT. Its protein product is CASGAGTDTQYF.

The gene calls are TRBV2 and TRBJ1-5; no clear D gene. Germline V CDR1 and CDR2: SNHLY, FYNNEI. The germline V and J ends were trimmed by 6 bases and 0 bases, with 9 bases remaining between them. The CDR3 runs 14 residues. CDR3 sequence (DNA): TGTGCCAGCAGCCCCTTGATTAGCAATCAGCCCCAGCATTTT. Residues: CASSPLISNQPQHF. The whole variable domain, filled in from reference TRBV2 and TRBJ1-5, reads EPEVTQTPSHQVTQMGQEVILRCVPISNHLYFYWYRQILGQKVEFLVSFYNNEISEKSEIFDDQFSVERPDGSNFTLKIRSTKLEDSAMYFCASSPLISNQPQHFGDGTRLSIL.

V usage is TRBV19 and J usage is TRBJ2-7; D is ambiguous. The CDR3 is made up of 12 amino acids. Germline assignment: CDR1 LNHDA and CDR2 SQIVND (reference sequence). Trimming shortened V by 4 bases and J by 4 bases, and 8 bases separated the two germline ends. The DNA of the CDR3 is TGTGCCAGTAGTAAGGACGAATACGAGCAGTACTTC. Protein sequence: CASSKDEYEQYF. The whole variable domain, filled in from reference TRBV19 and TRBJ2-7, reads DGGITQSPKYLFRKEGQNVTLSCEQNLNHDAMYWYRQDPGQGLRLIYYSQIVNDFQKGDIAEGYSVSREKKESFPLTVTSAQKNPTAFYLCASSKDEYEQYFGPGTRLTVT.

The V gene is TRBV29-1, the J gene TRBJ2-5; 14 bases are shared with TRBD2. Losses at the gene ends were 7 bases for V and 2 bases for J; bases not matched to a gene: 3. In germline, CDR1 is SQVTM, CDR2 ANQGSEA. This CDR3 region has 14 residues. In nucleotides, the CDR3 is TGCAGCGCCGGGACTAGCGGGGGACAAGAGACCCAGTACTTC. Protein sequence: CSAGTSGGQETQYF.

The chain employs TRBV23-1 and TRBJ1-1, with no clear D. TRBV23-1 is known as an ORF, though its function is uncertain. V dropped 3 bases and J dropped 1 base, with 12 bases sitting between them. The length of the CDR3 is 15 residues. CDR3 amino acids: CASSHRLPQNTEAFF. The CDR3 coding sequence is TGCGCCAGCAGTCACCGATTGCCCCAGAACACTGAAGCTTTCTTT.

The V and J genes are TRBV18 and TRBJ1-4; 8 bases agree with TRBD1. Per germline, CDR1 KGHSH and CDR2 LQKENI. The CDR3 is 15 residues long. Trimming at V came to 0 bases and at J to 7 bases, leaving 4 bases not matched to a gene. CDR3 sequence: CASSPPRTGSEKLFF. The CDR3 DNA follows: TGTGCCAGCTCACCACCGAGGACAGGGAGTGAAAAACTGTTTTTT. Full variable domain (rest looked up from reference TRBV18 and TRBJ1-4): NAGVMQNPRHLVRRRGQEARLRCSPMKGHSHVYWYRQLPEEGLKFMVYLQKENIIDESGMPKERFSAEFPKEGPSILRIQQVVRGDSAAYFCASSPPRTGSEKLFFGSGTQLSVL.

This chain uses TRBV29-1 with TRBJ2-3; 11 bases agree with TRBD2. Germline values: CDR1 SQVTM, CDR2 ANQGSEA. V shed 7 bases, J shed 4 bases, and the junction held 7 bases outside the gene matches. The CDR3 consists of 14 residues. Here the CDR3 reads CSGRSGGASDTQYF. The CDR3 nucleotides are TGCAGCGGACGTAGCGGGGGGGCTTCAGATACGCAGTATTTT.